One sample yielded the 2 T cell receptor beta chains listed below, sequenced in a study of cytomegalovirus exposure and HLA in healthy donors. Both 60 Vbeta primers and 13 Jbeta primers went into the PCR. Sequenced by immunoSEQ multiplex PCR; TCRdb stores in-frame clones only, minus some. The sample has some 150,000 clones, roughly 82% seen once; the top ten hold approximately 11%. Input material: PBMCs. These receptors were collected from a man aged 50 or older in good health and CMV-seropositive.

The CDR3 region is CASSLDLATFSYNEQFF. DNA of the CDR3: TGTGCCAGCAGCTTGGATCTAGCGACTTTCTCCTACAATGAGCAGTTCTTC. The chain couples TRBV5-6 to TRBJ2-1; possibly TRBD2 for D (6 bases). The germline V gene has CDR1 SGHDT and CDR2 YYEEEE. The CDR3 is made up of 17 amino acids. V was clipped by 0 bases and J by 0 bases, with 13 bases between them.

The V call is TRBV2, the J call TRBJ1-3; unclear D gene. Trimming removed 2 bases from V and 4 bases from J, with 9 bases in between. CDR1 is SNHLY, CDR2 FYNNEI, per germline. The CDR3 runs to 14 residues. Written as DNA, the CDR3 is TGTGCCAGCAGTGAACCCAGATCCGGAAACACCATATATTTT. Residues: CASSEPRSGNTIYF.